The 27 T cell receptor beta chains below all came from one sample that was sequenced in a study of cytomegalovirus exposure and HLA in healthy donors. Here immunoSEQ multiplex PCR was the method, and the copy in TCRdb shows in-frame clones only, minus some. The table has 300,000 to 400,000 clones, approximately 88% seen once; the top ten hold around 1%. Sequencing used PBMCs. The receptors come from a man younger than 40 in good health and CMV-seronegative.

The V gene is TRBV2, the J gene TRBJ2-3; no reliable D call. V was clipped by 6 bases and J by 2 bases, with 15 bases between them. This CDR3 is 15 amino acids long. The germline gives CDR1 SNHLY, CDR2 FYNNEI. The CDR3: CASSPDRYYTDTQYF. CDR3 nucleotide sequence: TGTGCCAGCAGCCCTGACCGGTACTACACAGATACGCAGTATTTT.

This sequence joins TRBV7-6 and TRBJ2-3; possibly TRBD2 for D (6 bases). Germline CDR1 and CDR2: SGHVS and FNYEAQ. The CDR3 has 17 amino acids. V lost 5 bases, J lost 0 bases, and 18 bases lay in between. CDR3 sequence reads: CASSRKLEGLSTDTQYF. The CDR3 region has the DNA TGTGCCAGCAGCCGAAAGCTGGAGGGCCTTAGCACAGATACGCAGTATTTT.

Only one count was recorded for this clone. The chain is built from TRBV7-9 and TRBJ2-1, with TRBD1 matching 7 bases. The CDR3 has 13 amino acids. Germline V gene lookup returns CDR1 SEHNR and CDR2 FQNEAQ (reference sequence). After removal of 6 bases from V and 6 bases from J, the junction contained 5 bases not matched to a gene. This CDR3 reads CASSHSGGNEQFF. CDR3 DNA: TGTGCCAGCAGTCATTCAGGGGGCAATGAGCAGTTCTTC.

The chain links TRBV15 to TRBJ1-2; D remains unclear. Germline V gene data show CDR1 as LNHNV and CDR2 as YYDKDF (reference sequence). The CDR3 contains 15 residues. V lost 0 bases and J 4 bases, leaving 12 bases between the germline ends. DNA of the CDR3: TGTGCCACCAGCAGAGATCTGGGAGGAGCCTATGGCTACACCTTC. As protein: CATSRDLGGAYGYTF.

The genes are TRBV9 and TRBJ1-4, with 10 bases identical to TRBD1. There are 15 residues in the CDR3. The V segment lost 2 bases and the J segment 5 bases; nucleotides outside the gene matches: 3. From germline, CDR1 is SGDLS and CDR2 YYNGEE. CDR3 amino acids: CASSVTTGGNEKLFF. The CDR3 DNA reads TGTGCCAGCAGCGTCACGACAGGGGGCAATGAAAAACTGTTTTTT.

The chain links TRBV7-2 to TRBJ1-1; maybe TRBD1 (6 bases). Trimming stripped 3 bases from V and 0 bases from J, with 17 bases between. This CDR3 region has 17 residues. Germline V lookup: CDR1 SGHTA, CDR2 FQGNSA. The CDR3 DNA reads TGTGCCAGCAGCTTGTACCGGGCGGGGGGCATGAACACTGAAGCTTTCTTT. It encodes CASSLYRAGGMNTEAFF.

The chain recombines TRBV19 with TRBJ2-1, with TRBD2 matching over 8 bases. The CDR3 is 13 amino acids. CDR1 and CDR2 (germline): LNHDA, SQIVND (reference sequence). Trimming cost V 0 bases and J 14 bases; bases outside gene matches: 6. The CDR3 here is CASSIDLIAGKFF. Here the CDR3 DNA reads TGTGCCAGTAGTATAGACCTCATAGCGGGGAAGTTCTTC.

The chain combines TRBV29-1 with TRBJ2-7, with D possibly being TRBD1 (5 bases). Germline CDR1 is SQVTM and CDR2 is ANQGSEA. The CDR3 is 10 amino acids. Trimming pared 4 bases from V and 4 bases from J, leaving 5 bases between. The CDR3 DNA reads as TGCAGCGTTGGACAGTACGAGCAGTACTTC. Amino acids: CSVGQYEQYF.

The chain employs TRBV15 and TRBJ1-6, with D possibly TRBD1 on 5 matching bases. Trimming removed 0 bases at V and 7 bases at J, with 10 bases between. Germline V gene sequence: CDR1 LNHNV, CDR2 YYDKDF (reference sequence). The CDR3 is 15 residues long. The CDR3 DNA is TGTGCCACCAGCAGAGATGACAGCCGGAATTCACCCCTCCACTTT. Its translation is CATSRDDSRNSPLHF.

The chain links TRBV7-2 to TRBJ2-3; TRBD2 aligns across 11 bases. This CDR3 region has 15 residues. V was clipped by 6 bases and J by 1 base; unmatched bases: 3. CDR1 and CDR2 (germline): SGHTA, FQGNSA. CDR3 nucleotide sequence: TGTGCCAGCAGGATAGCGGGGGGGCGCACAGATACGCAGTATTTT. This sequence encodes CASRIAGGRTDTQYF. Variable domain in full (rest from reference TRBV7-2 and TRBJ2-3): GAGVSQSPSNKVTEKGKDVELRCDPISGHTALYWYRQSLGQGLEFLIYFQGNSAPDKSGLPSDRFSAERTGGSVSTLTIQRTQQEDSAVYLCASRIAGGRTDTQYFGPGTRLTVL.

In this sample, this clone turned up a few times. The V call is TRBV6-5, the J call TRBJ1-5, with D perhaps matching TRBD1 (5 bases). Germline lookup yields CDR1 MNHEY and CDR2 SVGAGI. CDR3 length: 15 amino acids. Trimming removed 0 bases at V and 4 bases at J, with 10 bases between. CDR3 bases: TGTGCCAGCAGTTACTCGTCAACAGGTAATCAGCCCCAGCATTTT. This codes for CASSYSSTGNQPQHF.

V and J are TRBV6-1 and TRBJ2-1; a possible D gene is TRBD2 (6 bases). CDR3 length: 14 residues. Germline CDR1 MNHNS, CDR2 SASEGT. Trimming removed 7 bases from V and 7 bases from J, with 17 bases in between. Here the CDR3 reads CASTSLGEENEQFF. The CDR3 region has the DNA TGTGCCAGCACCAGTCTAGGGGAGGAGAATGAGCAGTTCTTC.

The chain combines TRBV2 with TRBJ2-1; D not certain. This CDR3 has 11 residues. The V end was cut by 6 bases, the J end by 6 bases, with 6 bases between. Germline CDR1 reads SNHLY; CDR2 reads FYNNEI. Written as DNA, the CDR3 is TGTGCCAGCAGACTATTCAATGAGCAGTTCTTC. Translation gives CASRLFNEQFF.

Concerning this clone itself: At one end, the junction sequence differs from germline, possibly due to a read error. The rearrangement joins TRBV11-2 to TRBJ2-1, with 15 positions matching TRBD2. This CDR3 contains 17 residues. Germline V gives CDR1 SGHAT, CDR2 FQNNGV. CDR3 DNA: TGTGCCAGCAGCTTCTGGATAGGGGGACTAGCGGGGGGCCCGCTTATCTTC. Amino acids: CASSFWIGGLAGGPLIF.

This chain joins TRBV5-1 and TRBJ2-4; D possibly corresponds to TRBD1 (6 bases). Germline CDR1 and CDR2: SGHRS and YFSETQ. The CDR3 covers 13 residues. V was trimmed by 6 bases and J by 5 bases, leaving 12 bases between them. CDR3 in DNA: TGCGCCAGCAATCAGGGACACGAAAACATTCAGTACTTC. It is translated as CASNQGHENIQYF.

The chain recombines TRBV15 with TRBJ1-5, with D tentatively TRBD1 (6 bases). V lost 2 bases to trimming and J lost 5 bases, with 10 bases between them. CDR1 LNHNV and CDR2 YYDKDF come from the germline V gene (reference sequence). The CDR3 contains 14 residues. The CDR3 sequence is CATSRLDRDQPQHF. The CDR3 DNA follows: TGTGCCACCAGCAGACTGGACAGAGATCAGCCCCAGCATTTT. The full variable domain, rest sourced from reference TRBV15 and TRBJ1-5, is DAMVIQNPRYQVTQFGKPVTLSCSQTLNHNVMYWYQQKSSQAPKLLFHYYDKDFNNEADTPDNFQSRRPNTSFCFLDIRSPGLGDTAMYLCATSRLDRDQPQHFGDGTRLSIL.

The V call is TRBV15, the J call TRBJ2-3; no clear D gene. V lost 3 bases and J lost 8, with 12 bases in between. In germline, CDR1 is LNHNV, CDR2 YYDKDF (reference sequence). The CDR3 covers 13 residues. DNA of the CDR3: TGTGCCACCAGCAGCCCCTCCCCGGGTACGCAGTATTTT. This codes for CATSSPSPGTQYF.

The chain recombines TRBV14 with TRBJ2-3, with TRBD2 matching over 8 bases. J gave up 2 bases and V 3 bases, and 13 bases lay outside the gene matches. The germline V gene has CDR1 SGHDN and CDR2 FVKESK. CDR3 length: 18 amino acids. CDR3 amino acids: CASSHVYRGGLDTDTQYF. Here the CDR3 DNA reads TGTGCCAGCAGCCATGTATATCGGGGGGGCCTAGACACAGATACGCAGTATTTT.

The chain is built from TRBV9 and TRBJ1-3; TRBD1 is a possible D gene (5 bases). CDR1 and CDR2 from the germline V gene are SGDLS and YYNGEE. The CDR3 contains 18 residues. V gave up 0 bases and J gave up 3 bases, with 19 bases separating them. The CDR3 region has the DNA TGTGCCAGCAGCGTAGGCTTGGGCGGACAACGAGATGGAAACACCATATATTTT. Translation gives CASSVGLGGQRDGNTIYF.

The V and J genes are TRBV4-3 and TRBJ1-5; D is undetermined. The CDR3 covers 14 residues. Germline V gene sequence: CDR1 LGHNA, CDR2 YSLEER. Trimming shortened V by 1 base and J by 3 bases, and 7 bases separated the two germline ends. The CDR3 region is CASSQGSSNQPQHF. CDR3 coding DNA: TGCGCCAGCAGCCAAGGGAGCTCCAATCAGCCCCAGCATTTT.

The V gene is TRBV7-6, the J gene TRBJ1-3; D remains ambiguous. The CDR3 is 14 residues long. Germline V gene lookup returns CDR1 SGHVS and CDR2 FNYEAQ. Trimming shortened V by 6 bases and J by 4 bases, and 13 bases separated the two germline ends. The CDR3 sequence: CASSSYIGGNTIYF. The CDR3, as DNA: TGTGCCAGCAGTTCTTATATCGGGGGAAACACCATATATTTT.

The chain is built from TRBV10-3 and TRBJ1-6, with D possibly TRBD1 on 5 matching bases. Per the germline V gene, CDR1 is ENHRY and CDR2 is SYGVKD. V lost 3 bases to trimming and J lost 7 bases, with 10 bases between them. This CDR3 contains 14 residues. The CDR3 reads CAISDYRQNSPLHF. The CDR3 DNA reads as TGTGCCATCAGTGATTACAGGCAGAATTCACCCCTCCACTTT.

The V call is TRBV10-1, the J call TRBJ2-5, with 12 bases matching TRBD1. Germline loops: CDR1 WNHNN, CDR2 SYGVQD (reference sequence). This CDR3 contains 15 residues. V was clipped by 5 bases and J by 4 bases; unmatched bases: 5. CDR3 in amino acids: CASSSGQGARETQYF. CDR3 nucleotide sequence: TGCGCCAGCAGTTCGGGACAGGGGGCCCGAGAGACCCAGTACTTC.

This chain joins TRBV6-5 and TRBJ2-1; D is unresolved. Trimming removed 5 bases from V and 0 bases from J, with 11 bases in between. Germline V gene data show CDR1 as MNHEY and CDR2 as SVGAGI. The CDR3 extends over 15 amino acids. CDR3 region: CASSPPASSYNEQFF. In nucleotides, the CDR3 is TGTGCCAGCAGTCCCCCAGCGAGCTCCTACAATGAGCAGTTCTTC.

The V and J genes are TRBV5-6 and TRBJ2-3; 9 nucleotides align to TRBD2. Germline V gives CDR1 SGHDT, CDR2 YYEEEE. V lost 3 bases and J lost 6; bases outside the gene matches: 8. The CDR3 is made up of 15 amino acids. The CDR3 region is CASSSLAGSADTQYF. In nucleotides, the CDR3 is TGTGCCAGCAGCTCGCTAGCGGGGTCGGCGGATACGCAGTATTTT.

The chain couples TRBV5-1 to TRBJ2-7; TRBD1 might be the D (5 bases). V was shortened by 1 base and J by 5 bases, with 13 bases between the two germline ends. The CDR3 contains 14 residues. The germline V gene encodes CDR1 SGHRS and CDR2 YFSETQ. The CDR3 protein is CASSLSGALDEQYF. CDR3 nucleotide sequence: TGCGCCAGCAGCTTGAGTGGGGCCCTGGACGAGCAGTACTTC.

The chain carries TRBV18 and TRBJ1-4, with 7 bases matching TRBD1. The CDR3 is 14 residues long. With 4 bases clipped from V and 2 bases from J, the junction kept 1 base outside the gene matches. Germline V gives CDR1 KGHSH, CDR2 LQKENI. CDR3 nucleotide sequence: TGTGCCAGCTCACTGACAGGGACTAATGAAAAACTGTTTTTT. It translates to CASSLTGTNEKLFF.